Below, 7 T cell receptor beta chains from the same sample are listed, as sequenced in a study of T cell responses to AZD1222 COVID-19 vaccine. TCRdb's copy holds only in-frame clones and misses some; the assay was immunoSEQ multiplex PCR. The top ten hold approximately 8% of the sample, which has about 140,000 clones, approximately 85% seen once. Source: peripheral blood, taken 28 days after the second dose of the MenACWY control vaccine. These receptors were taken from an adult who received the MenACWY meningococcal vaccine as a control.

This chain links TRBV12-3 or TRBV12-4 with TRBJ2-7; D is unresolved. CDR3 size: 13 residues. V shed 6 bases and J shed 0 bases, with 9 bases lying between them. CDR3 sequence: CASRVGNSYEQYF. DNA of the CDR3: TGTGCCAGCAGGGTAGGGAACTCCTACGAGCAGTACTTC.

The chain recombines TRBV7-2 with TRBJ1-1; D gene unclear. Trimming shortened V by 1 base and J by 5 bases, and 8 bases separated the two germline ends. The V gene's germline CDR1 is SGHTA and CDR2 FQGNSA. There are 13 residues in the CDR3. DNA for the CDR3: TGTGCCAGCAGCTTAGTGACGACTACTGAAGCTTTCTTT. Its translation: CASSLVTTTEAFF. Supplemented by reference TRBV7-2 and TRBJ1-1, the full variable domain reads GAGVSQSPSNKVTEKGKDVELRCDPISGHTALYWYRQSLGQGLEFLIYFQGNSAPDKSGLPSDRFSAERTGGSVSTLTIQRTQQEDSAVYLCASSLVTTTEAFFGQGTRLTVV.

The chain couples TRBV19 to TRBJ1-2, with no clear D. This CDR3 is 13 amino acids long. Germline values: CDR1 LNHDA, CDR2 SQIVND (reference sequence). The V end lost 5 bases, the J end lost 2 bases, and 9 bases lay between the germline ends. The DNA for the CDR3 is TGTGCCAGTAGTCTCGACCTAAACTATGGCTACACCTTC. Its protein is CASSLDLNYGYTF.

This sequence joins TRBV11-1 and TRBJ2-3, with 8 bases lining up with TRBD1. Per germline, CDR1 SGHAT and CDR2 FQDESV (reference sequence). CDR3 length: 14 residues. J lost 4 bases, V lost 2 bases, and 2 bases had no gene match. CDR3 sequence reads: CASSLSTGADTQYF. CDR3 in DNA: TGTGCCAGCAGCTTATCGACAGGGGCAGATACGCAGTATTTT.

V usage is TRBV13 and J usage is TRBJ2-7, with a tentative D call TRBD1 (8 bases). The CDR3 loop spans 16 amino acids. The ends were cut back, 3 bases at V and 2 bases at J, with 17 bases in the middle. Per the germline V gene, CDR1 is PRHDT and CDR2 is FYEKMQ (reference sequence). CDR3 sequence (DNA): TGTGCCAGCAGCTTTAAGGGGGGGACAGGCGCCTACGAGCAGTACTTC. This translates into CASSFKGGTGAYEQYF.

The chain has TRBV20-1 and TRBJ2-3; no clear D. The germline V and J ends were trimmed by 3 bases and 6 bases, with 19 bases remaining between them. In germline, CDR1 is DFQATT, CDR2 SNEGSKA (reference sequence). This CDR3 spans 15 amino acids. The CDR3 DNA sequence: TGCAGTGCTAGTACTCCGAACACGGGTGGGGATACGCAGTATTTT. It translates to CSASTPNTGGDTQYF.

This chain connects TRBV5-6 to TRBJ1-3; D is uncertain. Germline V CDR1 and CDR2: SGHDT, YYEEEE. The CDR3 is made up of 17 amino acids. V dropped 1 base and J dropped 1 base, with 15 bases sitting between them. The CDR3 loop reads CASSLLAVPVSGNTIYF. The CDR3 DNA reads TGTGCCAGCAGCTTGCTGGCCGTCCCAGTATCTGGAAACACCATATATTTT.